The rows below give T cell receptor beta chains drawn from one sample of a study of shared clonotypes between healthy human individuals. The assay was immunoSEQ multiplex PCR, and TCRdb's table has in-frame clones only and misses some. The profile shows 2 million to 2.5 million clones, about 94% of them singletons. Sequenced: naive CD4+ T cells sorted from blood. The receptors were gathered from a man between 18 and 35 years old in good health. Both conserved end residues are part of each CDR3. A D gene is named only where the DNA matches it firmly. Rows give clone size only sometimes, using once, few, many, or a class for an expanded clone.

NA,11,TRBJ1-2,TRBV30,TRBD1,TGTGCCTGGAGCCAGGGGGGGGGCTACACCTTC,CAWSQGGGYTF
NA,14,TRBJ2-7,TRBV2,NA,TGTGCCAGCAGTGAATCGGGGCAACACTACGAGCAGTACTTC,CASSESGQHYEQYF
NA,14,TRBJ2-5,TRBV27,NA,TGTGCCAGCAGCCTGGCGGGGTCGATAGAGACCCAGTACTTC,CASSLAGSIETQYF
NA,14,TRBJ2-2,TRBV7-9,NA,TGTGCCAGCGCACCTCGACAGGACACCGGGGAGCTGTTTTTT,CASAPRQDTGELFF
NA,14,TRBJ1-3,TRBV10-3,NA,TGTGCCATCGCTTGGAGCAACTCTGGAAACACCATATATTTT,CAIAWSNSGNTIYF
NA,13,TRBJ2-7,TRBV6-1,TRBD1,TGTGCCACCAAGGGACAGGGTCTGAGCGAGCAGTACTTC,CATKGQGLSEQYF
NA,15,TRBJ1-5,TRBV6-1,NA,TGTGCCAGCAGTGAAGTAGGGGGGGCGCGGCAGCCCCAGCATTTT,CASSEVGGARQPQHF
NA,15,TRBJ1-3,TRBV28,NA,TGTGCCAGCAGTTTCCCCTCTTTGGGGGGAAACACCATATATTTT,CASSFPSLGGNTIYF
NA,14,TRBJ2-7,TRBV5-4,TRBD1,TGTGCCAGCAGCCTGGGGACAGGGATTGGCGAGCAGTACTTC,CASSLGTGIGEQYF
NA,14,TRBJ2-3,TRBV5-4,TRBD2,TGTGCCAGCAGCTTCAGCGGGAGCGGCGATACGCAGTATTTT,CASSFSGSGDTQYF
NA,15,TRBJ1-4,TRBV9,TRBD1,TGTGCCAGCAGCGAACGACAGGGAGGTTCTGAAAAACTGTTTTTT,CASSERQGGSEKLFF
NA,17,TRBJ2-1,TRBV7-9,TRBD2,TGTGCCAGCAGCTTCAGAGCGGGACTAGGGATCTACAATGAGCAGTTCTTC,CASSFRAGLGIYNEQFF
NA,14,TRBJ1-6,TRBV19,NA,TGTGCCAGTAGCGTCGACGGAGGAAATTCACCCCTCCACTTT,CASSVDGGNSPLHF
NA,14,TRBJ1-2,TRBV30,TRBD1,TGTGCCTGGAACCCAGGACAGGGGGCCGGCGGCTACACCTTC,CAWNPGQGAGGYTF
NA,16,TRBJ2-7,TRBV4-3,TRBD2,TGCGCCAGCAGCCAGGAAGCGGGAGGGAGCTCCTACGAGCAGTACTTC,CASSQEAGGSSYEQYF
NA,15,TRBJ1-2,TRBV4-1,NA,TGCGCCAGCAGCCAAGGGGGGACCCAGAGGTATGGCTACACCTTC,CASSQGGTQRYGYTF
NA,13,TRBJ2-2,TRBV7-3,NA,TGTGCCAGCAGCCCAGGGATGGGCGGGGAGCTGTTTTTT,CASSPGMGGELFF
NA,14,TRBJ2-2,TRBV6-5,NA,TGTGCCAGCAGTACGGGACGAAGCACCGGGGAGCTGTTTTTT,CASSTGRSTGELFF
NA,15,TRBJ2-5,TRBV27,NA,TGTGCCAGCAGTTTATTTATGGGCCCGGGGGAGACCCAGTACTTC,CASSLFMGPGETQYF
NA,15,TRBJ2-1,TRBV5-1,TRBD2,TGCGCCAGCAGCTTGGATAGCGGGGCGCTAGATGAGCAGTTCTTC,CASSLDSGALDEQFF
NA,16,TRBJ1-4,TRBV25-1,NA,TGTGCCAGCAGTGAAGGCATGACTGCTTACAATGAAAAACTGTTTTTT,CASSEGMTAYNEKLFF
NA,12,TRBJ2-3,TRBV10-3,NA,TGTGCCTCCGGGACACCCACAGATACGCAGTATTTT,CASGTPTDTQYF
once,15,TRBJ1-1,TRBV29-1,TRBD1,TGCAGCGTCCTTGCGAGGACAGGGTGGGACACTGAAGCTTTCTTT,CSVLARTGWDTEAFF
NA,15,TRBJ1-1,TRBV5-6,TRBD1,TGTGCCAGCAGCCGGAAGACAGGGGTGGTAACTGAAGCTTTCTTT,CASSRKTGVVTEAFF
NA,15,TRBJ2-3,TRBV7-7,TRBD2,TGTGCTAGCAGCTTAGGACTAGCAAGCACAGATACGCAGTATTTT,CASSLGLASTDTQYF
NA,15,TRBJ2-1,TRBV18,NA,TGTGCCAGCTCACCCGGCGGGACGTCAGGCAATGAGCAGTTCTTC,CASSPGGTSGNEQFF
NA,17,TRBJ1-1,TRBV14,NA,TGTGCCAGCAGCCAAGAATACGGGGGGGCCTGGGGCACTGAAGCTTTCTTT,CASSQEYGGAWGTEAFF
NA,13,TRBJ1-1,TRBV30,TRBD1,TGTGCCTGGAGCAACAGGGGGCAAACTGAAGCTTTCTTT,CAWSNRGQTEAFF
NA,16,TRBJ1-1,TRBV7-9,NA,TGTGCCAGCAGCTCGGACCTACGCCTGCTGGGCACTGAAGCTTTCTTT,CASSSDLRLLGTEAFF
NA,15,TRBJ1-1,TRBV6-1,NA,TGTGCCAGCAGTGTAAGGACACCTTTGAACACTGAAGCTTTCTTT,CASSVRTPLNTEAFF
NA,15,TRBJ2-3,TRBV5-4,TRBD2,TGTGCCAGCAGCTTACGTAGCGGGGGCACAGATACGCAGTATTTT,CASSLRSGGTDTQYF
NA,15,TRBJ2-2,TRBV5-1,NA,TGCGCCAGCAGCGTCGGGACAGCGGGGACCGGGGAGCTGTTTTTT,CASSVGTAGTGELFF
NA,15,TRBJ1-6,TRBV5-1,TRBD1,TGCGCCAGCAGTTTGGACAGGGGTCATAATTCACCCCTCCACTTT,CASSLDRGHNSPLHF
NA,13,TRBJ1-2,TRBV10-2,NA,TGCGCCAGCAGTAAACAGGGATCCTATGGCTACACCTTC,CASSKQGSYGYTF
NA,19,TRBJ2-2,TRBV18,TRBD1,TGTGCCAGCTCACCACCGCTGGACAGGGCGAACTTGAACACCGGGGAGCTGTTTTTT,CASSPPLDRANLNTGELFF
NA,13,TRBJ2-5,TRBV7-8,NA,TGTGCCAGCACCAGGGCTAAAAGGGAGACCCAGTACTTC,CASTRAKRETQYF
NA,15,TRBJ2-6,TRBV2,NA,TGTGCCAGCAGCGATCGGGGGTCTGGGGCCAACGTCCTGACTTTC,CASSDRGSGANVLTF
once,13,TRBJ1-2,TRBV7-2,NA,TGTGCCAGCAGCTTAGTATTGGGCGGGATGCCCTACTTC,CASSLVLGGMPYF
NA,16,TRBJ1-4,TRBV18,NA,TGTGCCAGCTCACCAAGAGAGCCTGCAACTAATGAAAAACTGTTTTTT,CASSPREPATNEKLFF
NA,14,TRBJ2-1,TRBV11-1,TRBD1,TGTGCCAGCACCTCCGGGACAGGTGACAATGAGCAGTTCTTC,CASTSGTGDNEQFF
NA,13,TRBJ1-1,TRBV7-4,NA,TGTGCCAGCAGCTTTTTGTTTCGGGAGGGGGGTTTCTTT,CASSFLFREGGFF
NA,15,TRBJ2-3,TRBV18,NA,TGTGCCAGCTCACCGAACTTGGACAGCACAGATACGCAGTATTTT,CASSPNLDSTDTQYF
NA,16,TRBJ2-3,TRBV4-1,NA,TGCGCCAGCAGCCATCAATGGGACGGGAACACAGATACGCAGTATTTT,CASSHQWDGNTDTQYF
NA,12,TRBJ1-1,TRBV2,NA,TGTGCCAGCAGTCAGAGGGGGTCGGGGGCTTTCTTT,CASSQRGSGAFF
NA,14,TRBJ1-5,TRBV4-3,NA,TGCGCCAGCAGCCAAGATATGACGGGTCAGCCCCAGCATTTT,CASSQDMTGQPQHF
NA,15,TRBJ1-6,TRBV5-4,NA,TGTGCCAGCAGCTTGGCCGGGGGAGTGGATTCACCCCTCCACTTT,CASSLAGGVDSPLHF
NA,14,TRBJ2-7,TRBV6-6,NA,TGTGCCAGCAGTTATCGTCGGGGGGCTGATGAGCAGTACTTC,CASSYRRGADEQYF
NA,15,TRBJ2-7,TRBV28,TRBD1,TGTGCCAGCAGTTGGCCGGGACAGGTTTACTACGAGCAGTACTTC,CASSWPGQVYYEQYF
NA,10,TRBJ2-3,TRBV7-9,NA,TGTGCCAGCAGCCCAGATACGCAGTATTTT,CASSPDTQYF
NA,14,TRBJ2-7,TRBV6-5,NA,TGTGCCAGCAGTTACCAACGGACCGCCTACGAGCAGTACTTC,CASSYQRTAYEQYF
NA,14,TRBJ2-1,TRBV5-1,NA,TGCGCCAGCAGCTTGACCCTTCCGGGTGATGAGCAGTTCTTC,CASSLTLPGDEQFF
NA,14,TRBJ1-1,TRBV2,NA,TGTGCCAGCAGTGAGGAGGCCCAGGGCACTGAAGCTTTCTTT,CASSEEAQGTEAFF
NA,16,TRBJ1-2,TRBV4-1,TRBD1,TGCGCCAGCAGCCAAGATAACGGACAGGGGATCTATGGCTACACCTTC,CASSQDNGQGIYGYTF
NA,16,TRBJ2-3,TRBV7-9,NA,TGTGCCAGCAGCGCCTCCCTCAGGAGGGGCACAGATACGCAGTATTTT,CASSASLRRGTDTQYF
NA,14,TRBJ2-1,TRBV6-5,NA,TGTGCCAGCAGGCGAGAGAGGGAGTACAATGAGCAGTTCTTC,CASRREREYNEQFF
NA,14,TRBJ1-1,TRBV5-1,NA,TGCGCCAGCAGCTTGGTCTCAGGGAACACTGAAGCTTTCTTT,CASSLVSGNTEAFF
NA,13,TRBJ2-5,TRBV7-9,NA,TGTGCCAGCAGCTTAGATCCCCAAGAGACCCAGTACTTC,CASSLDPQETQYF
NA,13,TRBJ1-1,TRBV2,NA,TGTGCCAGCAGTGAGGGGGCTGGCACTGAAGCTTTCTTT,CASSEGAGTEAFF
NA,15,TRBJ2-3,TRBV2,TRBD1,TGTGCCAGCCGAAGTTGGGACAGGGTAGCAGATACGCAGTATTTT,CASRSWDRVADTQYF
NA,14,TRBJ1-5,TRBV6-1,NA,TGTGCCAGCACATACGACAGGCCGAATCAGCCCCAGCATTTT,CASTYDRPNQPQHF